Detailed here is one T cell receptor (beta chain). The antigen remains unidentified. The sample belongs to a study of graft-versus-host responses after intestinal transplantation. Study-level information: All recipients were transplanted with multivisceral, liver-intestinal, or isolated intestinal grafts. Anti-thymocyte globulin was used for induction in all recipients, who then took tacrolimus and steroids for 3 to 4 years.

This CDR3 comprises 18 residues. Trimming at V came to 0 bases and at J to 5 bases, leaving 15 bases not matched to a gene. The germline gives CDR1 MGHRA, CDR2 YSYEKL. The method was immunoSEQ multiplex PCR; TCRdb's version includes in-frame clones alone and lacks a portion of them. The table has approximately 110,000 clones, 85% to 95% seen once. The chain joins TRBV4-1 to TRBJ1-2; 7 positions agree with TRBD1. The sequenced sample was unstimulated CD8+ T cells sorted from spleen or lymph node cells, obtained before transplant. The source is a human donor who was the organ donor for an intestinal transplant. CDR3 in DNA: TGCGCCAGCAGCCAAGAAGCAGTGGGCAGGGGGAGTCGGTATGGCTACACCTTC. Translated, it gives CASSQEAVGRGSRYGYTF.